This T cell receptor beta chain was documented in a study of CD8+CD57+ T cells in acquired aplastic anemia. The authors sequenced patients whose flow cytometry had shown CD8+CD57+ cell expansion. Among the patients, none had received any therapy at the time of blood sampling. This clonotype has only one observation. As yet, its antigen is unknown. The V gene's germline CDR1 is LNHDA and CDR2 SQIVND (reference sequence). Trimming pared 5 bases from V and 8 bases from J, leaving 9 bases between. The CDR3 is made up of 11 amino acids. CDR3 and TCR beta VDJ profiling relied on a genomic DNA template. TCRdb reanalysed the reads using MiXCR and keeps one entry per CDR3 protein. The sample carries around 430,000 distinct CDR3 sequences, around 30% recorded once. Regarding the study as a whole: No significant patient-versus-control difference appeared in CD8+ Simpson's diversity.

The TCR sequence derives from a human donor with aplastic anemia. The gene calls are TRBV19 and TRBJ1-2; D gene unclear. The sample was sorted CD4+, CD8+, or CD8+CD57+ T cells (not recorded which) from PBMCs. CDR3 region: CASSALLGYTF. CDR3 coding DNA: TGTGCCAGTAGTGCCCTGTTAGGCTACACCTTC.